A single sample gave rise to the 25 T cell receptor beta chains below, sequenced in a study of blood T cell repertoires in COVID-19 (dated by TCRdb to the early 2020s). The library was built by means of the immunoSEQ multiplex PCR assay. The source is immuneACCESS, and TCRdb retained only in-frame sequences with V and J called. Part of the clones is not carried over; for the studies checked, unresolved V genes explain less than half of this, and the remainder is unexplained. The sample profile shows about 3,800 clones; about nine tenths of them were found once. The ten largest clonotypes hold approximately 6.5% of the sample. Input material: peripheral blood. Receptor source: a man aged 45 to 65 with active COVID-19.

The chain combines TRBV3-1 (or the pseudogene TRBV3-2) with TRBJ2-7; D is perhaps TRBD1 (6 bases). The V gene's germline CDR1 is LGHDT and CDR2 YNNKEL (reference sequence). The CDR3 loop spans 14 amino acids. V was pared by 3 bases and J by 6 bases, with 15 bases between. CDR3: CASSHKLGASEQYF. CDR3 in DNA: TGTGCCAGCAGCCATAAGCTGGGGGCGAGCGAGCAGTACTTC.

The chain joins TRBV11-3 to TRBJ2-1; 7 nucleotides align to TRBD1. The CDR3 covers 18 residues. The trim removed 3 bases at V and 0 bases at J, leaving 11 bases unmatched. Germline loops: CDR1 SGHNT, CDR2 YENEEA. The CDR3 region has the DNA TGTGCCAGCAGCTTGAGACAGGGTTCATTTAGCTCCTACAATGAGCAGTTCTTC. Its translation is CASSLRQGSFSSYNEQFF.

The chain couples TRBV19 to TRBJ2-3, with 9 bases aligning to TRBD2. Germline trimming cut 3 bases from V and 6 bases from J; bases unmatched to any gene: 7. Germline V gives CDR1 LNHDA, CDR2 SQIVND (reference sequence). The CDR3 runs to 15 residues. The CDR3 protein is CASSMLAGSSDTQYF. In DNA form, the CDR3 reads TGTGCCAGTAGTATGCTAGCGGGAAGTTCGGATACGCAGTATTTT. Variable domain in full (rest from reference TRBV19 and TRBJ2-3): DGGITQSPKYLFRKEGQNVTLSCEQNLNHDAMYWYRQDPGQGLRLIYYSQIVNDFQKGDIAEGYSVSREKKESFPLTVTSAQKNPTAFYLCASSMLAGSSDTQYFGPGTRLTVL.

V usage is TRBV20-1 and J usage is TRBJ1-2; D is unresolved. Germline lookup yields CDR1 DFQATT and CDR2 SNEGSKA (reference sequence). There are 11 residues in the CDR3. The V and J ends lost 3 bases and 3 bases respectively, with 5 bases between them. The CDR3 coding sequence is TGCAGTGCTAGGCAGGACTATGGCTACACCTTC. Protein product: CSARQDYGYTF.

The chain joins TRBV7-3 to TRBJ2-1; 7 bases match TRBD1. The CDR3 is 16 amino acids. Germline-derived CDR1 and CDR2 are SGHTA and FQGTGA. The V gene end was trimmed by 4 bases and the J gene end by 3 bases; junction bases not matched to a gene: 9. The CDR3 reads CASSSQMGQSYNEQFF. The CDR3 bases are TGTGCCAGCAGCTCCCAGATGGGACAGAGCTACAATGAGCAGTTCTTC. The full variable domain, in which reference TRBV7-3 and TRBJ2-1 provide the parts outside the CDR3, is GAGVSQTPSNKVTEKGKYVELRCDPISGHTALYWYRQSLGQGPEFLIYFQGTGAADDSGLPNDRFFAVRPEGSVSTLKIQRTERGDSAVYLCASSSQMGQSYNEQFFGPGTRLTVL.

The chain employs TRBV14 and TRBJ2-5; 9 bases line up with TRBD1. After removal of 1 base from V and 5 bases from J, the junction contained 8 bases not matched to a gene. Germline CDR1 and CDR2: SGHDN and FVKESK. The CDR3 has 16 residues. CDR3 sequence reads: CASSQARTGVGETQYF. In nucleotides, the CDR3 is TGTGCCAGCAGCCAAGCCCGGACAGGGGTTGGGGAGACCCAGTACTTC.

The CDR3 DNA is TGTGCCAGCAGCTTCGGCAGGGCCTCCGAGCAGTACTTC. The encoded protein is CASSFGRASEQYF. V gene TRBV5-6 combines with J gene TRBJ2-7; D is perhaps TRBD1 (5 bases). The CDR3 consists of 13 residues. The germline V gene has CDR1 SGHDT and CDR2 YYEEEE. V was pared by 2 bases and J by 6 bases, with 12 bases between.

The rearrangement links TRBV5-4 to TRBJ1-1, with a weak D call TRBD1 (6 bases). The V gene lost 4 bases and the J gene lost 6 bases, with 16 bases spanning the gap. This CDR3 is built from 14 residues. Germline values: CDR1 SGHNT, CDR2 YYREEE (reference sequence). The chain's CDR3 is CASSKSGVGAEAFF. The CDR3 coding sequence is TGTGCCAGCAGCAAGTCAGGGGTAGGGGCTGAAGCTTTCTTT. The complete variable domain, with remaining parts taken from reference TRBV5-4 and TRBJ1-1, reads ETGVTQSPTHLIKTRGQQVTLRCSSQSGHNTVSWYQQALGQGPQFIFQYYREEENGRGNFPPRFSGLQFPNYSSELNVNALELDDSALYLCASSKSGVGAEAFFGQGTRLTVV.

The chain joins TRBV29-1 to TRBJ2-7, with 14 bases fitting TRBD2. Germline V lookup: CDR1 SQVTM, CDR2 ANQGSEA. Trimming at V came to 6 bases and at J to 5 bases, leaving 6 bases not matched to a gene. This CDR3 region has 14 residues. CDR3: CSVLGTSGSHEQYF. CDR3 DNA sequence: TGCAGCGTCCTAGGGACTAGCGGGAGCCACGAGCAGTACTTC.

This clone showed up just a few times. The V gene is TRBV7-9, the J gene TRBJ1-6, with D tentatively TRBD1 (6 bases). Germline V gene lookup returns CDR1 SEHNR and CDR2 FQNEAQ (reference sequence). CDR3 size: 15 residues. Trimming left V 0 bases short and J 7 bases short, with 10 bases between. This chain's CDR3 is CASSLAGGPNSPLHF. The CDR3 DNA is TGTGCCAGCAGCTTAGCGGGGGGGCCCAATTCACCCCTCCACTTT.

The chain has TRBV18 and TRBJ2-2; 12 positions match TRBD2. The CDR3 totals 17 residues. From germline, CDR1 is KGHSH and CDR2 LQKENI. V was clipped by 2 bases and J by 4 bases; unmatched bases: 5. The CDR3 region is CASSPTSGRPSTGELFF. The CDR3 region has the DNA TGTGCCAGCTCACCAACTAGCGGGAGGCCTAGCACCGGGGAGCTGTTTTTT.

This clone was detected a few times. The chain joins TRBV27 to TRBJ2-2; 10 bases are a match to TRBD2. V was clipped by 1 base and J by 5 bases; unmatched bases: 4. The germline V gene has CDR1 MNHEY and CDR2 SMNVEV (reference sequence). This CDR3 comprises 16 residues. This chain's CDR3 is CASSLWLAGVTGELFF. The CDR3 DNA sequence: TGTGCCAGCAGTTTATGGCTAGCGGGAGTTACCGGGGAGCTGTTTTTT.

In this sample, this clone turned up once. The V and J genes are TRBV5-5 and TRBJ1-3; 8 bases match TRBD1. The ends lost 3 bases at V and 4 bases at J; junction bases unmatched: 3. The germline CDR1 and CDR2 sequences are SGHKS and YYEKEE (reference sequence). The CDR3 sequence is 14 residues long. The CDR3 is CASSSDRVGNTIYF. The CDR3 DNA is TGTGCCAGCAGCTCGGACAGGGTGGGAAACACCATATATTTT.

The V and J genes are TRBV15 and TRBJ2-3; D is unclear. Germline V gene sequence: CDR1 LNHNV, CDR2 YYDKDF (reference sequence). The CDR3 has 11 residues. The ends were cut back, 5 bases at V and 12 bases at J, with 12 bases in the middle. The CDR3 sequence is CATSQGALQYF. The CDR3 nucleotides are TGTGCCACCAGCCAAGGAGCTCTACAGTATTTT.

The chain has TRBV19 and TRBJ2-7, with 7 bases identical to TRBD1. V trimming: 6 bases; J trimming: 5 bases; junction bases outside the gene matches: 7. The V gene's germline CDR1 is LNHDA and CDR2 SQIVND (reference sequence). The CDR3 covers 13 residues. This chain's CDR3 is CASRPTGTNEQYF. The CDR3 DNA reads TGTGCCAGTAGGCCGACAGGGACCAACGAGCAGTACTTC.

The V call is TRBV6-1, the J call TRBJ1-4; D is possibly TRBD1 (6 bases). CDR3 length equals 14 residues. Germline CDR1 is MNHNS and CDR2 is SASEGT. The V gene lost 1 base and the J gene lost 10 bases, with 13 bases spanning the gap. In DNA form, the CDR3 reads TGTGCCAGCAGTGAAGGACCAGGGGTTGGAAAACTGTTTTTT. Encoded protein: CASSEGPGVGKLFF.

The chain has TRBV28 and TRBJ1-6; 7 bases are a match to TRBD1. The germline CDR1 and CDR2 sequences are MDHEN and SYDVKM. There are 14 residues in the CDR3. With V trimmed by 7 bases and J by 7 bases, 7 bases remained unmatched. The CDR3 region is CASIRQGGNSPLHF. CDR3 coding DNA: TGTGCCAGCATCCGACAGGGTGGGAATTCACCCCTCCACTTT.

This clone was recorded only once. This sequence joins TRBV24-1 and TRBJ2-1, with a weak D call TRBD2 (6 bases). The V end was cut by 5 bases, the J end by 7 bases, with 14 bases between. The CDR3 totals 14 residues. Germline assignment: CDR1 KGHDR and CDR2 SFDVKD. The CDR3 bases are TGTGCCACCAGTGCTGAAGGCGGGGTTAATGAGCAGTTCTTC. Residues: CATSAEGGVNEQFF.

The CDR3 bases are TGTGCCAGCAGGGAACTAGCGGGAAGTTACGGAGAGACCCAGTACTTC. This encodes CASRELAGSYGETQYF. The rearrangement uses TRBV28 and TRBJ2-5; TRBD2 matches at 10 bases. Germline V gene lookup returns CDR1 MDHEN and CDR2 SYDVKM. Trimming at V came to 6 bases and at J to 4 bases, leaving 11 bases not matched to a gene. The length of the CDR3 is 16 residues.

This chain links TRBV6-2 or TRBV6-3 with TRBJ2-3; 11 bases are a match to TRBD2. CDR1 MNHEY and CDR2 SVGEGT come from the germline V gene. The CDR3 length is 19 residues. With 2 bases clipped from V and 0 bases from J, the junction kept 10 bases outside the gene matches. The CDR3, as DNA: TGTGCCAGCAGTTACGAGCTAGCGGGAGGTGCTACTAGCACAGATACGCAGTATTTT. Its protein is CASSYELAGGATSTDTQYF.

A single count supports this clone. For the CDR3, the DNA is TGTGCCATCAGTAAGGGACTAGCGGGGCAACCCTACGAGCAGTACTTC. Its translation: CAISKGLAGQPYEQYF. The rearrangement joins TRBV10-3 to TRBJ2-7; 13 positions match TRBD2. The V and J ends lost 5 bases and 2 bases, in that order; junction bases with no gene match: 6. This CDR3 region has 16 residues. Germline lookup yields CDR1 ENHRY and CDR2 SYGVKD.

The CDR3 region is CASSASVGGYTF. For the CDR3, the DNA is TGTGCCAGCAGCGCCAGCGTTGGCGGCTACACCTTC. The chain has TRBV9 and TRBJ1-2; the D is unclear. V was shortened by 3 bases and J by 8 bases, with 11 bases between the two germline ends. The CDR3 length is 12 residues. CDR1 is SGDLS, CDR2 YYNGEE, per germline.

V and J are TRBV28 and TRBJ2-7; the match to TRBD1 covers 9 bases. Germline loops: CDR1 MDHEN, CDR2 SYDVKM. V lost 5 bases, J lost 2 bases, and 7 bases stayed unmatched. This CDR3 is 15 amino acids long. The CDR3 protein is CASSGAGTGTYEQYF. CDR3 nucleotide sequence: TGTGCCAGCAGTGGGGCGGGGACAGGGACCTACGAGCAGTACTTC.

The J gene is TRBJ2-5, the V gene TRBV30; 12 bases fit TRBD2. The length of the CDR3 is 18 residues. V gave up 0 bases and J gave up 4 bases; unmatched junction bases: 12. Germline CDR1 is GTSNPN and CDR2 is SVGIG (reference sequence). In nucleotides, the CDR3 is TGTGCCTGGAGTGTCGGTGGAAAACTAGCGGGAGGTCTAGAGACCCAGTACTTC. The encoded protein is CAWSVGGKLAGGLETQYF. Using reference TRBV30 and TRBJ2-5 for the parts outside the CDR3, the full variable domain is SQTIHQWPATLVQPVGSPLSLECTVEGTSNPNLYWYRQAAGRGLQLLFYSVGIGQISSEVPQNLSASRPQDRQFILSSKKLLLSDSGFYLCAWSVGGKLAGGLETQYFGPGTRLLVL.

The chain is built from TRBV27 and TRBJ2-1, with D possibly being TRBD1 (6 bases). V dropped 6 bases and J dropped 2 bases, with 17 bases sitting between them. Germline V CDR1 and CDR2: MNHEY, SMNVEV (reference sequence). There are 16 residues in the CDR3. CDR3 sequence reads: CASSSKTGIAYNEQFF. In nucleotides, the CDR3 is TGTGCCAGCAGCTCAAAGACAGGCATTGCCTACAATGAGCAGTTCTTC.